The 18 T cell receptor beta chains listed next were all sequenced from one sample in a study of cytomegalovirus exposure and HLA in healthy donors. Researchers ran the PCR with 60 Vbeta and 13 Jbeta primers. Assay used: immunoSEQ multiplex PCR; TCRdb lists only in-frame clones, some missing. The sample lists approximately 140,000 clones; 70% to 80% were seen once. Sequenced input: PBMCs. Source of these receptors: a human donor in good health.

V gene TRBV19 combines with J gene TRBJ2-1; 8 nucleotides match TRBD2. The CDR3 is 18 amino acids. J lost 2 bases, V lost 6 bases, and 15 bases had no gene match. The germline V gene encodes CDR1 LNHDA and CDR2 SQIVND (reference sequence). CDR3 DNA sequence: TGTGCCAGTAGCCTCAGGCGGACTAGCAGAAGCACCTACAATGAGCAGTTCTTC. Amino acids: CASSLRRTSRSTYNEQFF.

The genes are TRBV6-5 and TRBJ2-1; D is undetermined. Looked up from germline, CDR1 is MNHEY and CDR2 is SVGAGI. Deletions cut 6 bases from V and 5 bases from J, with 14 bases between. This CDR3 region has 14 residues. The chain's CDR3 is CASSQIKPNNEQFF. CDR3 DNA: TGTGCCAGCAGCCAAATTAAGCCAAACAATGAGCAGTTCTTC.

V usage is TRBV5-1 and J usage is TRBJ2-2; the match to TRBD2 covers 8 bases. Germline loops: CDR1 SGHRS, CDR2 YFSETQ. The CDR3 covers 15 residues. The V and J ends lost 4 bases and 5 bases, in that order; junction bases with no gene match: 7. The DNA for the CDR3 is TGCGCCAGCAGCGTTGGGACTAGAGGGACCGGGGAGCTGTTTTTT. It codes for CASSVGTRGTGELFF. The full variable domain, rest sourced from reference TRBV5-1 and TRBJ2-2, is KAGVTQTPRYLIKTRGQQVTLSCSPISGHRSVSWYQQTPGQGLQFLFEYFSETQRNKGNFPGRFSGRQFSNSRSEMNVSTLELGDSALYLCASSVGTRGTGELFFGEGSRLTVL.

The chain employs TRBV7-9 and TRBJ1-4; 8 positions match TRBD1. Germline CDR1 SEHNR, CDR2 FQNEAQ (reference sequence). Losses at the gene ends were 4 bases for V and 8 bases for J; bases not matched to a gene: 15. CDR3 size: 17 residues. The CDR3 DNA sequence: TGTGCCAGCAGCTGGCCGGGACAGGAGGGGTTTTGGGAAAAACTGTTTTTT. Protein: CASSWPGQEGFWEKLFF.

The chain employs TRBV28 and TRBJ1-5; tentatively, D is TRBD1 (5 bases). The CDR3 runs to 15 residues. The germline V and J ends were trimmed by 8 bases and 5 bases, with 19 bases remaining between them. Germline assignment: CDR1 MDHEN and CDR2 SYDVKM. Here the CDR3 reads CASAQDSPPYQPQHF. CDR3 sequence (DNA): TGTGCCAGCGCCCAAGACAGCCCACCCTATCAGCCCCAGCATTTT.

This clone has just one count. The J gene is TRBJ2-5, the V gene TRBV11-1, with 9 positions matching TRBD2. Matching the DNA end better, TRBJ2-7 makes the J call doubtful. Germline-derived CDR1 and CDR2 are SGHAT and FQDESV (reference sequence). The CDR3 has 15 residues. The CDR3 region has the DNA TGTGCCAGCAGCCCCACTAGCGGGCGTACCTACGAGCAGTACTTC. It specifies CASSPTSGRTYEQYF.

This chain links TRBV6-6 with TRBJ1-3; D not certain. V shed 2 bases and J shed 4 bases, with 9 bases lying between them. Germline CDR1 is MNHNY and CDR2 is SVGAGI (reference sequence). The CDR3 totals 14 residues. The CDR3 loop reads CASSYGTVGNTIYF. DNA for the CDR3: TGTGCCAGCAGTTACGGCACAGTCGGAAACACCATATATTTT.

This clone has only a few counts. The gene calls are TRBV18 and TRBJ2-7; 7 bases agree with TRBD2. Germline V gene data show CDR1 as KGHSH and CDR2 as LQKENI. The J segment lost 5 bases and the V segment lost 0 bases, leaving 4 bases of the junction unmatched. CDR3 length: 14 amino acids. CDR3: CASSPPGRENEQYF. CDR3 nucleotides: TGTGCCAGCTCACCACCGGGGAGGGAAAACGAGCAGTACTTC.

Note on this clone: Sequence at one end of the junction differs from germline and may be a read error. V is TRBV7-9 and J is TRBJ2-1; 7 nucleotides line up with TRBD2. From germline, CDR1 is SEHNR and CDR2 FQNEAQ (reference sequence). This CDR3 region has 15 residues. The chain's CDR3 is CSSSLSGVSYNEQFF. The CDR3 DNA follows: TGTTCCAGCAGCCTGAGCGGGGTCTCCTACAATGAGCAGTTCTTC.

This clone was detected only a few times. This chain connects TRBV7-2 to TRBJ2-2, with TRBD2 matching over 12 bases. The length of the CDR3 is 17 residues. V gave up 4 bases and J gave up 7 bases; unmatched junction bases: 10. Germline CDR1 reads SGHTA; CDR2 reads FQGNSA. The CDR3 DNA is TGTGCCAGCAGCTCAGGACTAGCGGGACCAAAGCACGGGGAGCTGTTTTTT. As protein: CASSSGLAGPKHGELFF.

This clone was recorded a few times. The V and J genes are TRBV2 and TRBJ2-7, with 10 bases aligning to TRBD1. Germline V CDR1 and CDR2: SNHLY, FYNNEI. Trimming took 6 bases from V and 2 from J; bases not matched to a gene: 4. This CDR3 contains 14 residues. In DNA form, the CDR3 reads TGTGCCAGCAGGTCCGGGACAGGGGCCTACGAGCAGTACTTC. Its protein product is CASRSGTGAYEQYF.

The chain combines TRBV15 with TRBJ1-1; D possibly corresponds to TRBD1 (5 bases). The V end was cut by 1 base, the J end by 2 bases, with 17 bases between. The germline gives CDR1 LNHNV, CDR2 YYDKDF (reference sequence). The CDR3 has 17 amino acids. CDR3 in amino acids: CATSRVRGIGFNTEAFF. The CDR3 bases are TGTGCCACCAGCAGAGTGCGGGGGATAGGTTTTAACACTGAAGCTTTCTTT.

This clone was observed a handful of times. The chain couples TRBV5-4 to TRBJ1-1; D gene uncertain. The CDR3 runs to 13 residues. Germline V gene data show CDR1 as SGHNT and CDR2 as YYREEE (reference sequence). V lost 2 bases and J lost 1, with 6 bases in between. The CDR3 sequence is CASSFGANTEAFF. The CDR3 DNA follows: TGTGCCAGCAGCTTTGGAGCGAACACTGAAGCTTTCTTT. The variable domain in full, with the rest retrieved from reference TRBV5-4 and TRBJ1-1, is ETGVTQSPTHLIKTRGQQVTLRCSSQSGHNTVSWYQQALGQGPQFIFQYYREEENGRGNFPPRFSGLQFPNYSSELNVNALELDDSALYLCASSFGANTEAFFGQGTRLTVV.

The V gene is TRBV7-2, the J gene TRBJ1-1, with 10 bases identical to TRBD1. Trimming at V came to 1 base and at J to 0 bases, leaving 8 bases not matched to a gene. Germline loops: CDR1 SGHTA, CDR2 FQGNSA. The CDR3 loop spans 18 amino acids. The CDR3 nucleotides are TGTGCCAGCAGCTTAGACGACAGGGGGCGCTTCGTGAACACTGAAGCTTTCTTT. Its translation: CASSLDDRGRFVNTEAFF. Complete variable domain (other parts from reference TRBV7-2 and TRBJ1-1): GAGVSQSPSNKVTEKGKDVELRCDPISGHTALYWYRQSLGQGLEFLIYFQGNSAPDKSGLPSDRFSAERTGGSVSTLTIQRTQQEDSAVYLCASSLDDRGRFVNTEAFFGQGTRLTVV.

This clone was seen a single time. The chain links TRBV6-1 to TRBJ2-2, with 12 bases that match TRBD2. Germline-derived CDR1 and CDR2 are MNHNS and SASEGT. V lost 3 bases and J lost 5; bases outside the gene matches: 4. CDR3 length: 16 amino acids. CDR3 loop: CASSDPLAGGTGELFF. In DNA form, the CDR3 reads TGTGCCAGCAGTGATCCACTAGCGGGGGGTACCGGGGAGCTGTTTTTT.

V is TRBV7-2 and J is TRBJ1-2; 7 nucleotides match TRBD1. The length of the CDR3 is 14 residues. Trimming cost V 1 base and J 4 bases; bases outside gene matches: 3. Per germline, CDR1 SGHTA and CDR2 FQGNSA. The CDR3 DNA reads as TGTGCCAGCAGCTTAGGACAGGGCTTCTATGGCTACACCTTC. Protein: CASSLGQGFYGYTF. Combining the CDR3 with reference TRBV7-2 and TRBJ1-2 gives the whole variable domain GAGVSQSPSNKVTEKGKDVELRCDPISGHTALYWYRQSLGQGLEFLIYFQGNSAPDKSGLPSDRFSAERTGGSVSTLTIQRTQQEDSAVYLCASSLGQGFYGYTFGSGTRLTVV.

The V call is TRBV7-6, the J call TRBJ1-1; the match to TRBD1 covers 9 bases. Germline CDR1 reads SGHVS; CDR2 reads FNYEAQ. Trimming took 3 bases from V and 1 from J; bases not matched to a gene: 0. The CDR3 runs to 14 residues. CDR3 residues: CASSLGQGNTEAFF. CDR3 coding DNA: TGTGCCAGCAGCTTGGGACAGGGGAACACTGAAGCTTTCTTT. The full variable domain, in which reference TRBV7-6 and TRBJ1-1 provide the parts outside the CDR3, is GAGVSQSPRYKVTKRGQDVALRCDPISGHVSLYWYRQALGQGPEFLTYFNYEAQQDKSGLPNDRFSAERPEGSISTLTIQRTEQRDSAMYRCASSLGQGNTEAFFGQGTRLTVV.

This chain joins TRBV7-2 and TRBJ2-5; a possible D gene is TRBD2 (5 bases). The CDR3 loop spans 13 amino acids. V was trimmed by 7 bases and J by 2 bases, leaving 11 bases between them. The germline gives CDR1 SGHTA, CDR2 FQGNSA. CDR3 amino acids: CASNPPGQETQYF. The DNA for the CDR3 is TGTGCCAGCAACCCCCCGGGGCAAGAGACCCAGTACTTC.